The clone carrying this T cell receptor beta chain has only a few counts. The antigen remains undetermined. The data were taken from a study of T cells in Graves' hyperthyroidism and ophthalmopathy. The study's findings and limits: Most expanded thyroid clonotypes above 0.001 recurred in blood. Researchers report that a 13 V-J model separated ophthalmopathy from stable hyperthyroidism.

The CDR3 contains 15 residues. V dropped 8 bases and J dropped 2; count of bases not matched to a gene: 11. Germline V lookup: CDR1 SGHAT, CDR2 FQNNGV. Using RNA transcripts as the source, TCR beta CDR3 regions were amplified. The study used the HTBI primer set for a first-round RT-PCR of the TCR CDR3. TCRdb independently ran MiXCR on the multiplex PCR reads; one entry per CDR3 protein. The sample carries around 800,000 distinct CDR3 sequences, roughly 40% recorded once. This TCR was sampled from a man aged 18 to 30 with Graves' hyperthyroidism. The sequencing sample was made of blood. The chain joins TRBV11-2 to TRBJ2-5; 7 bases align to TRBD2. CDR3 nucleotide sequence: TGTGCCAGCGGCTCCCGGGACTATACACAAGAGACCCAGTACTTC. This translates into CASGSRDYTQETQYF.